This T cell receptor beta chain was retrieved from a study of siplizumab effects on memory and regulatory T cells. Notes on this clone: As yet, its antigen is unknown.

The table came from immunoSEQ multiplex PCR; TCRdb's copy has only in-frame clones and leaves some out. The sample has fewer than 100,000 clones, approximately 95% seen once. Overall study results and limits: To unstimulated subsets, only a minor fraction of alloreactive clones could be mapped. The study found that mappable alloreactive CD4+ clones averaged around 69% Treg-derived with siplizumab and 25% to 30% in controls. Whether proliferating Tregs in siplizumab cultures suppress was not functionally confirmed. The diversity of naive T cells seemed greater than that of memory cells, and their alloresponse contribution seemed major.

Germline V gene lookup returns CDR1 SGDLS and CDR2 YYNGEE. This CDR3 is built from 14 residues. V was trimmed by 0 bases and J by 8 bases, leaving 11 bases between them. The source is a human donor in good health. V gene TRBV9 combines with J gene TRBJ1-4; D uncertain. Material: non-Treg CD4+ T cells sorted from blood. The DNA for the CDR3 is TGTGCCAGCAGCGTAGGATCAGCAAGGGAAAAACTGTTTTTT. It translates to CASSVGSAREKLFF.